A single sample gave rise to the 31 T cell receptor beta chains below, sequenced in a study of cytomegalovirus exposure and HLA in healthy donors (dated by TCRdb to the late 2010s). Preparation of the library involved the immunoSEQ multiplex PCR assay. A mixture of 60 forward primers for TCR Vbeta segments and 13 reverse primers for TCR Jbeta segments was used in the multiplex PCR. Held by TCRdb, this immuneACCESS table contains in-frame sequences only and omits some clones. Under half of the omission traces to an unresolved V gene where checked; the cause of the rest is unknown. This sample has around 150,000 clones in its table, and approximately 76% of those were observed once. The top ten clonotypes cover roughly 1.9% of the sample. Material for sequencing was PBMCs. The receptor source for this set is a female donor in good health and CMV-seronegative.

The genes are TRBV19 and TRBJ1-2; perhaps TRBD1 as D (6 bases). The germline V and J ends were trimmed by 3 bases and 8 bases, with 13 bases remaining between them. This CDR3 has 13 amino acids. Germline CDR1 and CDR2: LNHDA and SQIVND (reference sequence). For the CDR3, the DNA is TGTGCCAGTAGTATCGGCTCAGGGGAAGGCTACACCTTC. It is translated as CASSIGSGEGYTF. The full variable domain, with the rest looked up from reference TRBV19 and TRBJ1-2, is DGGITQSPKYLFRKEGQNVTLSCEQNLNHDAMYWYRQDPGQGLRLIYYSQIVNDFQKGDIAEGYSVSREKKESFPLTVTSAQKNPTAFYLCASSIGSGEGYTFGSGTRLTVV.

V and J are TRBV15 and TRBJ1-4, with D uncertain. V shed 6 bases and J shed 6 bases, with 17 bases lying between them. Germline V gene data show CDR1 as LNHNV and CDR2 as YYDKDF (reference sequence). There are 15 residues in the CDR3. CDR3 residues: CATSGGSQAYEKLFF. The CDR3 nucleotides read TGTGCCACCAGTGGAGGATCTCAGGCGTATGAAAAACTGTTTTTT.

The J gene is TRBJ2-7, the V gene TRBV11-3; the D gene is possibly TRBD2 (6 bases). CDR1 is SGHNT and CDR2 is YENEEA in the germline V gene. This CDR3 has 13 residues. V dropped 9 bases and J dropped 2 bases, with 14 bases sitting between them. Here the CDR3 DNA reads TGTGCCAGGACGGGACTTCAGCCCTACGAGCAGTACTTC. Amino acid sequence: CARTGLQPYEQYF.

The chain joins TRBV27 to TRBJ2-1; D is perhaps TRBD1 (5 bases). Germline-derived CDR1 and CDR2 are MNHEY and SMNVEV (reference sequence). CDR3 length equals 16 residues. V lost 5 bases and J 5 bases, leaving 19 bases between the germline ends. CDR3 residues: CASSPLVFSGNNEQFF. CDR3 DNA sequence: TGTGCCAGCAGTCCCCTGGTTTTTTCAGGGAACAATGAGCAGTTCTTC.

This clone has only one observation. V gene TRBV29-1 combines with J gene TRBJ2-1, with 10 nucleotides matching TRBD1. This CDR3 contains 13 residues. The germline gives CDR1 SQVTM, CDR2 ANQGSEA. V trimming: 6 bases; J trimming: 5 bases; junction bases outside the gene matches: 4. The CDR3 DNA reads as TGCAGCGTAGGGACAGGGGTAGACAATGAGCAGTTCTTC. It encodes CSVGTGVDNEQFF.

The chain couples TRBV12-5 to TRBJ2-1; 12 positions match TRBD2. The V and J ends lost 3 bases and 7 bases, in that order; junction bases with no gene match: 7. Germline CDR1 LGHNT, CDR2 FRNRAP. The CDR3 extends over 16 amino acids. CDR3 loop: CASGFSASGGGNEQFF. Written as DNA, the CDR3 is TGTGCTAGTGGTTTTTCGGCTAGCGGGGGGGGGAATGAGCAGTTCTTC.

The chain joins TRBV5-6 to TRBJ1-2; possible D gene TRBD1, 6 bases. CDR3 length: 13 amino acids. The germline gives CDR1 SGHDT, CDR2 YYEEEE. Trimming left V 5 bases short and J 5 bases short, with 13 bases between. CDR3 sequence: CASSPRGPYGYTF. CDR3 nucleotides: TGTGCCAGCAGTCCCAGGGGCCCGTATGGCTACACCTTC.

The chain joins TRBV9 to TRBJ2-3; 10 bases align to TRBD2. The CDR3 runs to 17 residues. J was trimmed by 1 base and V by 4 bases; bases with no gene match: 9. Germline V gene sequence: CDR1 SGDLS, CDR2 YYNGEE. Here the CDR3 DNA reads TGTGCCAGCAGCCCCCTTATCCTAGCGGGGGGCACAGATACGCAGTATTTT. It is translated as CASSPLILAGGTDTQYF.

This chain connects TRBV6-1 to TRBJ1-1, with 9 bases that match TRBD1. Germline CDR1 and CDR2: MNHNS and SASEGT. Unmatched junction bases numbered 4, after V lost 8 bases and J lost 0 bases. The CDR3 loop spans 14 amino acids. The CDR3 DNA follows: TGTGCCAGCCGGGACAGGGTCATGAACACTGAAGCTTTCTTT. Translated, it gives CASRDRVMNTEAFF.

The chain couples TRBV15 to TRBJ2-3, with a weak D call TRBD1 (6 bases). The CDR3 is 14 amino acids. CDR1 is LNHNV, CDR2 YYDKDF, per germline (reference sequence). V was shortened by 6 bases and J by 2 bases, with 12 bases between the two germline ends. The CDR3 sequence is CATRKPGATDTQYF. The CDR3 nucleotides read TGTGCCACCAGAAAACCAGGGGCCACAGATACGCAGTATTTT.

This clone was counted only a few times. For the CDR3, the DNA is TGTGCCAGCAGCGAAGCGGGACAGGGTGGCACTGAAGCTTTCTTT. Encoded protein: CASSEAGQGGTEAFF. The chain is built from TRBV28 and TRBJ1-1; 9 bases are shared with TRBD1. The CDR3 sequence is 15 residues long. V trimming: 6 bases; J trimming: 4 bases; junction bases outside the gene matches: 9. The germline V gene has CDR1 MDHEN and CDR2 SYDVKM.

This clone turned up a few times. The gene calls are TRBV6-6 and TRBJ1-5; TRBD1 aligns across 8 bases. Trimming took 5 bases from V and 7 from J; bases not matched to a gene: 4. Germline V gene sequence: CDR1 MNHNY, CDR2 SVGAGI (reference sequence). The CDR3 is 13 amino acids. CDR3 protein: CASSTQGAQPQHF. Here the CDR3 DNA reads TGTGCCAGCAGTACTCAGGGGGCCCAGCCCCAGCATTTT.

The V and J genes are TRBV6-1 and TRBJ1-1; D uncertain. The V end lost 7 bases, the J end lost 1 base, and 13 bases lay between the germline ends. Per germline, CDR1 MNHNS and CDR2 SASEGT. CDR3 length: 14 residues. As DNA, the CDR3 is TGTGCCAGCAAGTATGGAGGAGCGAACACTGAAGCTTTCTTT. It specifies CASKYGGANTEAFF.

The V call is TRBV10-2, the J call TRBJ2-2, with a possible D match to TRBD2 (6 bases). V was cut by 7 bases and J by 2 bases, with 14 bases left in between. Germline CDR1 reads WSHSY; CDR2 reads SAAADI. The CDR3 runs 15 residues. CDR3 region: CASNPGTVNTGELFF. The CDR3 DNA is TGCGCCAGCAACCCCGGGACTGTTAACACCGGGGAGCTGTTTTTT.

The chain links TRBV5-8 to TRBJ1-4; a weak D match, TRBD1 (6 bases). Trimming cost V 10 bases and J 4 bases, with 20 bases left between them. The CDR3 has 15 amino acids. Looked up from germline, CDR1 is SGHTS and CDR2 is YDEGEE. The CDR3 loop is CAGTGGSMLNEKLFF. The CDR3 DNA is TGTGCCGGCACGGGGGGCTCCATGCTTAATGAAAAACTGTTTTTT. The variable domain in full, with the rest retrieved from reference TRBV5-8 and TRBJ1-4, is EAGVTQSPTHLIKTRGQQATLRCSPISGHTSVYWYQQALGLGLQFLLWYDEGEERNRGNFPPRFSGRQFPNYSSELNVNALELEDSALYLCAGTGGSMLNEKLFFGSGTQLSVL.

The chain recombines TRBV2 with TRBJ1-5; 12 bases match TRBD1. Germline CDR1 and CDR2: SNHLY and FYNNEI. The CDR3 runs to 18 residues. Germline trimming cut 2 bases from V and 0 bases from J; bases unmatched to any gene: 5. The CDR3 protein is CASSEWGQGALSNQPQHF. CDR3 coding DNA: TGTGCCAGCAGTGAATGGGGACAGGGGGCCCTTAGCAATCAGCCCCAGCATTTT.

V and J are TRBV2 and TRBJ1-5, with 11 positions matching TRBD1. Germline V gives CDR1 SNHLY, CDR2 FYNNEI. The CDR3 has 14 residues. The V gene end was trimmed by 3 bases and the J gene end by 6 bases; junction bases not matched to a gene: 1. CDR3 residues: CASSDGTGGQPQHF. CDR3 nucleotides: TGTGCCAGCAGTGATGGGACAGGGGGTCAGCCCCAGCATTTT.

This chain joins TRBV2 and TRBJ1-2, with TRBD1 identical over 9 bases. The V and J ends lost 7 bases and 4 bases, in that order; junction bases with no gene match: 1. This CDR3 has 12 amino acids. CDR1 is SNHLY, CDR2 FYNNEI, per germline. The CDR3 coding sequence is TGTGCCAGCACGGACAGGGGCTATGGCTACACCTTC. It codes for CASTDRGYGYTF.

V gene TRBV19 combines with J gene TRBJ1-1, with D perhaps TRBD1 (5 bases). Between the trimmed V and J ends, which lost 4 bases and 0 bases, there was a span of 6 bases. Germline CDR1 is LNHDA and CDR2 is SQIVND (reference sequence). This CDR3 contains 13 residues. CDR3 residues: CASSNRMNTEAFF. CDR3 DNA sequence: TGTGCCAGTAGTAACAGGATGAACACTGAAGCTTTCTTT.

CDR3 sequence: CASSYETGGAGRRYNEQFF. The CDR3 DNA reads TGTGCCAGCTCCTATGAGACAGGGGGCGCAGGGAGGCGCTACAATGAGCAGTTCTTC. This sequence joins TRBV18 and TRBJ2-1, with 10 bases fitting TRBD1. CDR1 and CDR2 from the germline V gene are KGHSH and LQKENI. Trimming took 6 bases from V and 3 from J; bases not matched to a gene: 17. The CDR3 contains 19 residues.

V and J are TRBV5-1 and TRBJ2-5; a possible D gene is TRBD1 (6 bases). V lost 0 bases, J lost 0 bases, and 12 bases lay in between. The CDR3 is made up of 16 amino acids. Germline V gene lookup returns CDR1 SGHRS and CDR2 YFSETQ. CDR3 in DNA: TGCGCCAGCAGCTTGGGGGTACAGGGAAACCAAGAGACCCAGTACTTC. It encodes CASSLGVQGNQETQYF. Full variable domain (outside the CDR3, taken from reference TRBV5-1 and TRBJ2-5): KAGVTQTPRYLIKTRGQQVTLSCSPISGHRSVSWYQQTPGQGLQFLFEYFSETQRNKGNFPGRFSGRQFSNSRSEMNVSTLELGDSALYLCASSLGVQGNQETQYFGPGTRLLVL.

J is TRBJ1-1 and V is TRBV2; D is perhaps TRBD1 (6 bases). V was shortened by 5 bases and J by 4 bases, with 14 bases between the two germline ends. Germline V gives CDR1 SNHLY, CDR2 FYNNEI. The CDR3 length is 14 residues. CDR3 nucleotides: TGTGCCAGCAGTACCGAGGGGGAGGGCACTGAAGCTTTCTTT. Translated, it gives CASSTEGEGTEAFF.

The chain combines TRBV5-1 with TRBJ2-1; 7 bases fit TRBD2. The CDR3 spans 15 residues. Germline CDR1 reads SGHRS; CDR2 reads YFSETQ. V lost 4 bases to trimming and J lost 3 bases; unmatched junction nucleotides: 7. The CDR3 DNA reads TGCGCCAGCAGCCCGCTAGCGGAGGACTACAATGAGCAGTTCTTC. Protein sequence: CASSPLAEDYNEQFF.

The chain recombines TRBV9 with TRBJ2-7; TRBD1 is a possible D gene (6 bases). Germline CDR1 SGDLS, CDR2 YYNGEE. The CDR3 spans 15 residues. V lost 0 bases and J lost 2, with 12 bases in between. The CDR3 loop is CASSVATGQTYEQYF. CDR3 nucleotide sequence: TGTGCCAGCAGCGTAGCAACAGGGCAAACCTACGAGCAGTACTTC. Using reference TRBV9 and TRBJ2-7 for the parts outside the CDR3, the full variable domain is DSGVTQTPKHLITATGQRVTLRCSPRSGDLSVYWYQQSLDQGLQFLIQYYNGEERAKGNILERFSAQQFPDLHSELNLSSLELGDSALYFCASSVATGQTYEQYFGPGTRLTVT.

This chain connects TRBV11-2 to TRBJ2-5; perhaps TRBD2 as D (5 bases). Trimming left V 1 base short and J 5 bases short, with 11 bases between. CDR1 SGHAT and CDR2 FQNNGV come from the germline V gene. The CDR3 extends over 14 amino acids. The CDR3 spells CASSLAGFWETQYF. The CDR3 bases are TGTGCCAGCAGCTTAGCGGGGTTTTGGGAGACCCAGTACTTC. Together with reference TRBV11-2 and TRBJ2-5, the CDR3 gives the full variable domain: EAGVAQSPRYKIIEKRQSVAFWCNPISGHATLYWYQQILGQGPKLLIQFQNNGVVDDSQLPKDRFSAERLKGVDSTLKIQPAKLEDSAVYLCASSLAGFWETQYFGPGTRLLVL.

This chain uses TRBV9 with TRBJ1-2, with D tentatively TRBD1 (5 bases). Germline V gene data show CDR1 as SGDLS and CDR2 as YYNGEE. The CDR3 has 13 amino acids. Trimming shortened V by 6 bases and J by 3 bases, and 12 bases separated the two germline ends. CDR3: CASTPAGHYGYTF. In nucleotides, the CDR3 is TGTGCCAGCACCCCGGCAGGGCACTATGGCTACACCTTC.

This clone showed up many times. The chain couples TRBV9 to TRBJ1-2; D is unclear. The ends were cut back, 0 bases at V and 4 bases at J, with 10 bases in the middle. This CDR3 is built from 14 residues. CDR1 and CDR2 from the germline V gene are SGDLS and YYNGEE. In DNA, the CDR3 is TGTGCCAGCAGCGTAGCTGGAGTAAGCTATGGCTACACCTTC. It is translated as CASSVAGVSYGYTF.

The rearrangement uses TRBV7-3 and TRBJ2-1, with TRBD2 as a possible D gene (6 bases). V lost 2 bases to trimming and J lost 5 bases, with 10 bases between them. Germline lookup yields CDR1 SGHTA and CDR2 FQGTGA. The CDR3 length is 14 residues. The CDR3 loop is CASSLAGRDNEQFF. DNA of the CDR3: TGTGCCAGCAGCTTAGCGGGGAGAGACAATGAGCAGTTCTTC.

The chain carries TRBV5-1 and TRBJ2-6; D unclear. V lost 4 bases, J lost 0 bases, and 8 bases lay in between. Germline V CDR1 and CDR2: SGHRS, YFSETQ. The CDR3 consists of 15 residues. The CDR3 coding sequence is TGCGCCAGCAGCCCCCTTGTCTCTGGGGCCAACGTCCTGACTTTC. It specifies CASSPLVSGANVLTF. The variable domain in full, completed from reference TRBV5-1 and TRBJ2-6, reads KAGVTQTPRYLIKTRGQQVTLSCSPISGHRSVSWYQQTPGQGLQFLFEYFSETQRNKGNFPGRFSGRQFSNSRSEMNVSTLELGDSALYLCASSPLVSGANVLTFGAGSRLTVL.

The gene calls are TRBV5-1 and TRBJ2-6, with 9 bases identical to TRBD2. Trimming took 3 bases from V and 2 from J; bases not matched to a gene: 3. Germline values: CDR1 SGHRS, CDR2 YFSETQ. There are 16 residues in the CDR3. CDR3 in amino acids: CASSWAGGTGANVLTF. Written as DNA, the CDR3 is TGCGCCAGCAGCTGGGCGGGGGGGACTGGGGCCAACGTCCTGACTTTC.

The CDR3, as DNA: TGTGCCAGCAGTGGACTAGCGGGGGTGAGCGGTAGTGAGCAGTTCTTC. The encoded protein is CASSGLAGVSGSEQFF. This chain links TRBV6-1 with TRBJ2-1; 12 bases line up with TRBD2. Germline trimming cut 4 bases from V and 9 bases from J; bases unmatched to any gene: 10. Germline V gene data show CDR1 as MNHNS and CDR2 as SASEGT. CDR3 length: 16 residues.